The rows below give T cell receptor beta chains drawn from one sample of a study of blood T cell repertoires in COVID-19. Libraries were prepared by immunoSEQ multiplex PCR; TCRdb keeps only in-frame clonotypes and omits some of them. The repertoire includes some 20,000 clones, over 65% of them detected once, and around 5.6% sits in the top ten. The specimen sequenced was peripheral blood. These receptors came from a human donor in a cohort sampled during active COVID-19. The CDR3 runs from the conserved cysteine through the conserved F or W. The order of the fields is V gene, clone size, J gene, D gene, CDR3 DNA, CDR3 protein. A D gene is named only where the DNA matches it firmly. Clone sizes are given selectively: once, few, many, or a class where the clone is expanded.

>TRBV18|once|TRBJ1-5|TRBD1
TGTGCCAGCTCGGGCGACAGGGGAAAACAGCCCCAGCATTTT
CASSGDRGKQPQHF
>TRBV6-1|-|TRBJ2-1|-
TGTGCCAGCAGTGAATTATTCAGGGATGAGCAGTTCTTC
CASSELFRDEQFF
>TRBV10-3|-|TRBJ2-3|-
TGTGCCATCACCCTAGCCCCGAGGGCAGATACGCAGTATTTT
CAITLAPRADTQYF
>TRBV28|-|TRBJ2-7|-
TGTGCCAGCAGTTTTGTAGGGGTTGGCTCCTACGAGCAGTACTTC
CASSFVGVGSYEQYF
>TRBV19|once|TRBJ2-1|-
TGTGCCAGTAGTTGGGGGACACACAATGAGCAGTTCTTC
CASSWGTHNEQFF
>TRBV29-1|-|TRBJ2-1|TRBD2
TGCAGCGTTGAAGTTCCCAAAGCGGGAGTGATCGGTGAGCAGTTCTTC
CSVEVPKAGVIGEQFF
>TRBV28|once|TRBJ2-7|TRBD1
TGTGCCAGTAACAGGGGTACTGACGAGCAGTACTTC
CASNRGTDEQYF
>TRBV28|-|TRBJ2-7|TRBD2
TGTGCCAGCAGTTCTTGGACTAGCGGGGCTTCCTACGAGCAGTACTTC
CASSSWTSGASYEQYF
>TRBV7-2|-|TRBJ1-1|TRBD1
TGTGCCAGCAGCTTAGACAGGGGGTTAGCTTTCTTT
CASSLDRGLAFF
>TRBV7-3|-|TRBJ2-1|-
TGTGCCAGCAGTTCAGGGGCCCTTGACTACAATGAGCAGTTCTTC
CASSSGALDYNEQFF
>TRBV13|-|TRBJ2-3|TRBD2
TGTGCCAGCAGCTTAATATCCCCCCTAGCGGCTTTTGAAGATACGCAGTATTTT
CASSLISPLAAFEDTQYF
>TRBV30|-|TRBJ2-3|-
TGTGCCTGGAGTGTACCGGGGTCTACGCAGTATTTT
CAWSVPGSTQYF
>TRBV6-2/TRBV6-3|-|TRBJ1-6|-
TGTGCCAGCAGTTATGATACGGTTTCACCCCTCCACTTT
CASSYDTVSPLHF
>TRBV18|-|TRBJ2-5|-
TGTGCCAGCTCACCATCGGCAGGCAGGGAGACCCAGTACTTC
CASSPSAGRETQYF
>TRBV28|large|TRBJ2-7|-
TGTGCCAGCAGACCAACCAGGGAATTAATCGAGCAGTACTTC
CASRPTRELIEQYF
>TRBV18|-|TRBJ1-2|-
TGTGCCAGCTCACGCGACAGGACGTTAGCTAACTATGGCTACACCTTC
CASSRDRTLANYGYTF
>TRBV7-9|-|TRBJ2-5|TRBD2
TGTGCCAGCAGGCCCCCGACTAGCGGGACCTACCAAGAGACCCAGTACTTC
CASRPPTSGTYQETQYF
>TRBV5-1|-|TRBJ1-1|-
TGCGCCAGCAGCTTACCCCGACGTGACGGGGCTTTCTTT
CASSLPRRDGAFF
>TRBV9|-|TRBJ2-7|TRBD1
TGTGCCAGCAGCGCGGGGGACAGGGTCGGTATTTACGAGCAGTACTTC
CASSAGDRVGIYEQYF
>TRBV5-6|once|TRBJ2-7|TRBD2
TGTGCCAGCAGCGCCGGACGCGGGGGGGTTAACTACGAGCAGTACTTC
CASSAGRGGVNYEQYF
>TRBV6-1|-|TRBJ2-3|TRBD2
TGTGCCAGCAGTGAAGTAGCGGGAGGTAGAGATACGCAGTATTTT
CASSEVAGGRDTQYF
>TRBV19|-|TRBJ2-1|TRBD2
TGTGCCACGGGACTAGCGGGGTCCTCCTACAATGAGCAGTTCTTC
CATGLAGSSYNEQFF
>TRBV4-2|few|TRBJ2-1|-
TGTGCCAGCAGCCAAGATCAAGGTAGCGGTCACAATGAGCAGTTCTTC
CASSQDQGSGHNEQFF
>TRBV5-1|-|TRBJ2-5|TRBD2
TGCGCCAGCAGCTTGCAAGAGACTAGCGGGAGGGGGGAGACCCAGTACTTC
CASSLQETSGRGETQYF
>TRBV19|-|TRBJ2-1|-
TGTGCCACCGCCGCTACAGGGTATACTGAGCAGTTCTTC
CATAATGYTEQFF
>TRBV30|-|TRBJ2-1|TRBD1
TGTGCCTGGAGTCCGGGACAGAGTGTGAGGGACAATGAGCAGTTCTTC
CAWSPGQSVRDNEQFF
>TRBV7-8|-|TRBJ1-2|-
TGTGCCAGCAGCTTATCGAGGGTGGAGCTCGTGAGCTACACCTTC
CASSLSRVELVSYTF
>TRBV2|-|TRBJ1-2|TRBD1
TGTGCCAGCAGGGAAGGTGGACAGGGGGTAGGCTATGGCTACACCTTC
CASREGGQGVGYGYTF
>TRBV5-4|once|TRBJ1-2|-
TGTGCCAGCAGCCCGGGGGGGCCCAACTATGGCTACACCTTC
CASSPGGPNYGYTF
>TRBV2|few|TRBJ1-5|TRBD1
TGTGCCAGCAGGGGATTGACAGGGAATCAGCCCCAGCATTTT
CASRGLTGNQPQHF
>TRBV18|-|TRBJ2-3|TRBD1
TGTGCCAGCTCTTCCTCGATTTTGGGACAGGGATTCAAGGCCCAGGACTTT
CASSSSILGQGFKAQDF
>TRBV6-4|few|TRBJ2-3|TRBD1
TGTGCCAGCAGTGACGGGACAGGGGGCTCAGATACGCAGTATTTT
CASSDGTGGSDTQYF
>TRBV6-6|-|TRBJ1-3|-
TGTGCCAGTGGGGAGGGATCTGGAAACACCATATATTTT
CASGEGSGNTIYF
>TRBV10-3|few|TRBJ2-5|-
TGTGCCATCAGTGAGTCAAACAGACAAGAGACCCAGTACTTC
CAISESNRQETQYF
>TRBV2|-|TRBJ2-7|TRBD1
TGTGCCAGCAGTGTGTACAGGGGAGAGCAGTACTTC
CASSVYRGEQYF
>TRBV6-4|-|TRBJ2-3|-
TGTGCCAGCAGGGCGACAGGGGAGGGAGATACGCAGTATTTT
CASRATGEGDTQYF
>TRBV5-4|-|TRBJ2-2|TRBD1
TGTGCCAGCAGCTTGGGGGACAGGGACACCGGGGAGCTGTTTTTT
CASSLGDRDTGELFF
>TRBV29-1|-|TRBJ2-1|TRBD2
TGCAGCGTCCTTCCCTATACTAGCGGGAGGGCGAGCTCCTACAATGAGCAGTTCTTC
CSVLPYTSGRASSYNEQFF
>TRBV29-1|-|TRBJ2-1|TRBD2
TGCAGCGTTGACCTAGCGGGAGGGAGGAATGAGCAGTTCTTC
CSVDLAGGRNEQFF
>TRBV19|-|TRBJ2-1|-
TGTGCCAGTAGTATGAAGGCCAGGATCACAAGCTACAATGAGCAGTTCTTC
CASSMKARITSYNEQFF
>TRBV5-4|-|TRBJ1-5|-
TGTGCCAGCAGCTCTTCGGGCGGGAGAGGCGAACAGCCCCAGCATTTT
CASSSSGGRGEQPQHF
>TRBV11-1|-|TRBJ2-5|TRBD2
TGTGCCAGCAGCCCCGGGACTAGCGGTTACCAAGAGACCCAGTACTTC
CASSPGTSGYQETQYF
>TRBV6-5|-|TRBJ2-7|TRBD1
TGTGCCAGCAGTTTAGGACAGGGTGGACCCTACGAGCAGTACTTC
CASSLGQGGPYEQYF
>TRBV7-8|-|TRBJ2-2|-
TGTGCCAGCAGCACGGCTAGAGGGAAGTCCGGGGAGCTGTTTTTT
CASSTARGKSGELFF
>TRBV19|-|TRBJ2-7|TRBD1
TGTGCCAGTAGTATAGTCAGGGGGAAGTCGTACGAGCAGTACTTC
CASSIVRGKSYEQYF
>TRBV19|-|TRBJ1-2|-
TGTGCCAGTAGTATCAAAGCAGGGATGAGATATGGCTACACCTTC
CASSIKAGMRYGYTF
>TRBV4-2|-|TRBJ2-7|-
TGTGCCAGCAGCCCGCAGGGATCCGGGCAGTACTTC
CASSPQGSGQYF
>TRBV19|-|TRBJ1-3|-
TGTGCCAGTAGTGTAAGGGGCTATGGAAACACCATATATTTT
CASSVRGYGNTIYF
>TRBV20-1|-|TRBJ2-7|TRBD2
TGCAGTGCTACTGAGCGGGAGCCTTACGAGCAGTACTTC
CSATEREPYEQYF
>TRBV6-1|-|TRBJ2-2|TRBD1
TGTGCCAGCAGTGAAGCGCTGGACAGGGTGTTTGGCGGGGAGCTGTTTTTT
CASSEALDRVFGGELFF
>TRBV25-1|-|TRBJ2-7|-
TGTGCCAGCAGTGATGCAGATAACTACTACGAGCAGTACTTC
CASSDADNYYEQYF
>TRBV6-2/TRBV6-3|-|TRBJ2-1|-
TGTGCCAGCAGTTCCGGGAGCTCTCCTTCCAATGAGCAGTTCTTC
CASSSGSSPSNEQFF
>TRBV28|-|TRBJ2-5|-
TGTGCCAGCAGTCCCCAAGGACACTTGTACCAAGAGACCCAGTACTTC
CASSPQGHLYQETQYF